Shown below are 28 T cell receptor beta chains from a single sample sequenced in a study of Graves' ophthalmopathy and Graves' hyperthyroidism. Amplified material comprised TCR beta CDR3 regions derived from RNA transcripts. RT-PCR in the first round used HTBI primers; a second-round multiplex PCR followed. TCRdb re-analysed the multiplex PCR reads in MiXCR, keeping a single row per CDR3 protein. The data contain 740,000 or so distinct CDR3 sequences, 35% to 50% of them seen just once; the ten biggest clones take up approximately 43%. Sequencing was carried out using peripheral blood. All receptors derive from an adult man with Graves' ophthalmopathy.

This clonotype occurred a few times. CDR3 amino acids: CASRGSGNQPQHF. CDR3 nucleotides: TGTGCCAGCAGGGGGAGCGGCAATCAGCCCCAGCATTTT. The rearrangement uses TRBV27 and TRBJ1-5; no definite D call. CDR3 length: 13 residues. Germline CDR1 is MNHEY and CDR2 is SMNVEV (reference sequence). Trimming stripped 6 bases from V and 2 bases from J, with 8 bases between.

The table lists this clonotype with many counts. This chain's CDR3 is CAISRTGGTGELFF. In nucleotides, the CDR3 is TGTGCCATCAGCCGGACAGGGGGAACCGGGGAGCTGTTTTTT. V is TRBV10-3 and J is TRBJ2-2; TRBD1 matches at 10 bases. Germline V gene data show CDR1 as ENHRY and CDR2 as SYGVKD. With 6 bases clipped from V and 5 bases from J, the junction kept 3 bases outside the gene matches. The CDR3 extends over 14 amino acids.

This chain joins TRBV15 and TRBJ1-2; D is unclear. The CDR3 runs to 11 residues. The germline CDR1 and CDR2 sequences are LNHNV and YYDKDF (reference sequence). The CDR3 nucleotides read TGTGTCAGCCCCGACGGCAATGGCTACACCTTC. Amino acid sequence: CVSPDGNGYTF.

The rearrangement links TRBV10-3 to TRBJ2-5; 8 bases line up with TRBD1. Trimming removed 10 bases from V and 5 bases from J; junction bases left unmatched: 6. The V gene's germline CDR1 is ENHRY and CDR2 SYGVKD. The CDR3 loop spans 12 amino acids. CDR3 amino acids: CATRTGTETQYF. CDR3 in DNA: TGTGCCACCAGGACAGGGACGGAGACCCAGTACTTC.

This clonotype was counted many times. The V call is TRBV7-9, the J call TRBJ2-7; D is unresolved. Trimming pared 5 bases from V and 4 bases from J, leaving 12 bases between. CDR1 is SEHNR and CDR2 is FQNEAQ in the germline V gene (reference sequence). CDR3 size: 13 residues. For the CDR3, the DNA is TGTGCCAGCAGCGCCCCGTGGGGTTACGAGCAGTACTTC. Translated, it gives CASSAPWGYEQYF.

The chain carries TRBV11-2 and TRBJ2-5; 9 bases agree with TRBD2. This CDR3 is built from 18 residues. The V segment lost 5 bases and the J segment 0 bases; nucleotides outside the gene matches: 13. CDR1 and CDR2 from the germline V gene are SGHAT and FQNNGV. In nucleotides, the CDR3 is TGTGCCAGCAGCCCCCCCCCTAGCGGGGTCCCGTACCAAGAGACCCAGTACTTC. It encodes CASSPPPSGVPYQETQYF. The full variable domain, in which reference TRBV11-2 and TRBJ2-5 provide the parts outside the CDR3, is EAGVAQSPRYKIIEKRQSVAFWCNPISGHATLYWYQQILGQGPKLLIQFQNNGVVDDSQLPKDRFSAERLKGVDSTLKIQPAKLEDSAVYLCASSPPPSGVPYQETQYFGPGTRLLVL.

V gene TRBV7-9 combines with J gene TRBJ1-2, with D possibly matching TRBD1 (6 bases). V lost 5 bases, J lost 3 bases, and 19 bases lay in between. Germline CDR1 and CDR2: SEHNR and FQNEAQ (reference sequence). CDR3 length equals 16 residues. The CDR3 DNA sequence: TGTGCCAGCAGCGTAGGGGGGGAAGGGCCAGACTATGGCTACACCTTC. Translating it yields CASSVGGEGPDYGYTF.

In regard to this clonotype: The conserved closing phenylalanine or tryptophan is absent in this CDR3, likely reflecting a read error. V usage is TRBV29-1 and J usage is TRBJ2-7; 9 bases agree with TRBD1. CDR1 is SQVTM and CDR2 is ANQGSEA in the germline V gene. This CDR3 is 14 amino acids long. The CDR3 reads CSALAGTGSYEQYL. DNA of the CDR3: TGCAGTGCCCTTGCCGGGACAGGGTCCTACGAGCAGTACCTC.

About this clonotype: The missing conserved phenylalanine or tryptophan at the end of this CDR3 makes a read error likely. In DNA, the CDR3 is TGTGCCAGCAGCTTAGAGCCTAGCGGGAGAGGGTACGAGCAGTACCTC. It specifies CASSLEPSGRGYEQYL. V is TRBV7-9 and J is TRBJ2-7; 10 bases are a match to TRBD2. The germline gives CDR1 SEHNR, CDR2 FQNEAQ (reference sequence). V was clipped by 1 base and J by 4 bases; unmatched bases: 7. This CDR3 region has 16 residues.

The chain uses TRBV15 and TRBJ2-3; 7 bases are shared with TRBD1. CDR3 length equals 15 residues. Unmatched junction bases numbered 2, after V lost 1 base and J lost 1 base. The V gene's germline CDR1 is LNHNV and CDR2 YYDKDF (reference sequence). The CDR3 region is CATSRGQGGTDTQYF. CDR3 nucleotides: TGTGCCACCAGCAGAGGACAGGGTGGCACAGATACGCAGTATTTT.

The V and J genes are TRBV2 and TRBJ2-7, with D tentatively TRBD1 (6 bases). In germline, CDR1 is SNHLY, CDR2 FYNNEI. The CDR3 has 12 amino acids. CDR3 residues: CAEGQNSYEQYF. CDR3 in DNA: TGTGCAGAGGGACAAAACTCCTACGAGCAGTACTTC.

A few counts support this clonotype. This chain uses TRBV10-3 with TRBJ2-7, with 8 bases lining up with TRBD2. Germline V gene lookup returns CDR1 ENHRY and CDR2 SYGVKD. The CDR3 contains 16 residues. V gave up 10 bases and J gave up 3 bases; unmatched junction bases: 17. The DNA for the CDR3 is TGTGCCAGCAGCCTGGATTGGGGACTAGGGGACTACGAGCAGTACTTC. Its protein is CASSLDWGLGDYEQYF.

The chain is built from TRBV18 and TRBJ1-3; TRBD1 matches at 8 bases. Germline lookup yields CDR1 KGHSH and CDR2 LQKENI. The J segment lost 3 bases and the V segment lost 7 bases, leaving 11 bases of the junction unmatched. The CDR3 sequence is 16 residues long. CDR3 bases: TGTGCCAGCTTAGACCCCAGGGGGCGCGTTGGAAACACCATATATTTT. The encoded protein is CASLDPRGRVGNTIYF. The variable domain in full, with the rest retrieved from reference TRBV18 and TRBJ1-3, is NAGVMQNPRHLVRRRGQEARLRCSPMKGHSHVYWYRQLPEEGLKFMVYLQKENIIDESGMPKERFSAEFPKEGPSILRIQQVVRGDSAAYFCASLDPRGRVGNTIYFGEGSWLTVV.

Of note for this clonotype: At one of its ends the junction is not consistent with the germline gene, which may arise from a read error. The chain employs TRBV5-1 and TRBJ2-7; possible D gene TRBD2, 6 bases. The V gene's germline CDR1 is SGHRS and CDR2 YFSETQ. This CDR3 region has 14 residues. CDR3 protein: CASLGRRGSYEQYF. The CDR3 DNA follows: TGTGCCAGCCTAGGTAGGCGGGGCTCCTACGAGCAGTACTTC. The full variable domain, its missing parts supplied by reference TRBV5-1 and TRBJ2-7, is KAGVTQTPRYLIKTRGQQVTLSCSPISGHRSVSWYQQTPGQGLQFLFEYFSETQRNKGNFPGRFSGRQFSNSRSEMNVSTLELGDSALYLCASLGRRGSYEQYFGPGTRLTVT.

This clonotype was seen at least ten times. The chain couples TRBV7-9 to TRBJ1-5, with TRBD1 as a possible D gene (6 bases). This CDR3 comprises 15 residues. Trimming removed 5 bases at V and 2 bases at J, with 13 bases between. Germline V gene data show CDR1 as SEHNR and CDR2 as FQNEAQ (reference sequence). CDR3 nucleotides: TGTGCCAGCAGCACCTCAGGGGAGGGCAATCAGCCCCAGCATTTT. Its translation: CASSTSGEGNQPQHF.

This clonotype was seen many times. This chain joins TRBV7-9 and TRBJ1-5; 9 bases match TRBD1. Germline assignment: CDR1 SEHNR and CDR2 FQNEAQ (reference sequence). V dropped 4 bases and J dropped 5; count of bases not matched to a gene: 3. The CDR3 contains 14 residues. This CDR3 reads CASSWGQGHQPQHF. The CDR3 nucleotides read TGTGCCAGCAGCTGGGGACAGGGTCATCAGCCCCAGCATTTT.

Comments on this clonotype: A much larger clone lies a single base off, so this may be a read error. The V and J genes are TRBV15 and TRBJ2-7; TRBD1 agrees at 10 bases. This CDR3 is 16 amino acids long. V was clipped by 3 bases and J by 5 bases; unmatched bases: 10. Germline V lookup: CDR1 LNHNV, CDR2 YYDKDF (reference sequence). The CDR3 coding sequence is TGTGCCACCAGCAGGGCCAGGGCCGGGACAGGGGACGAGCAGTACTTC. This translates into CATSRARAGTGDEQYF. Full variable domain (missing parts from reference TRBV15 and TRBJ2-7): DAMVIQNPRYQVTQFGKPVTLSCSQTLNHNVMYWYQQKSSQAPKLLFHYYDKDFNNEADTPDNFQSRRPNTSFCFLDIRSPGLGDTAMYLCATSRARAGTGDEQYFGPGTRLTVT.

The chain carries TRBV5-6 and TRBJ2-5; 9 bases map to TRBD1. The assigned J gene may be wrong: the sequence end matches TRBJ2-7 better. The length of the CDR3 is 13 residues. The germline V gene has CDR1 SGHDT and CDR2 YYEEEE. Here the CDR3 DNA reads TGTGCCAGCAGCACGGACAGGGGCCACGAGCAGTACTTC. Translated: CASSTDRGHEQYF.

The rearrangement links TRBV19 to TRBJ1-2; 7 nucleotides match TRBD1. CDR1 is LNHDA and CDR2 is SQIVND in the germline V gene (reference sequence). The CDR3 totals 13 residues. V was clipped by 0 bases and J by 8 bases; unmatched bases: 3. The CDR3 DNA reads TGTGCCAGTAGTATAGAACAGGGGAGAGGCTACACCTTC. Residues: CASSIEQGRGYTF. The variable domain in full, completed from reference TRBV19 and TRBJ1-2, reads DGGITQSPKYLFRKEGQNVTLSCEQNLNHDAMYWYRQDPGQGLRLIYYSQIVNDFQKGDIAEGYSVSREKKESFPLTVTSAQKNPTAFYLCASSIEQGRGYTFGSGTRLTVV.

The J gene is TRBJ2-7, the V gene TRBV11-2; TRBD1 or TRBD2 may be the D gene (5 bases each). V was clipped by 5 bases and J by 3 bases, with 14 bases between them. This CDR3 has 14 amino acids. Germline CDR1 reads SGHAT; CDR2 reads FQNNGV. CDR3 sequence reads: CASSRRDGLYEQYF. As DNA, the CDR3 is TGTGCCAGCAGCCGCCGGGACGGTCTCTACGAGCAGTACTTC.

V and J are TRBV25-1 and TRBJ1-3; D uncertain. This CDR3 contains 17 residues. V lost 3 bases, J lost 2 bases, and 17 bases lay in between. Germline V CDR1 and CDR2: MGHDK, SYGVNS. CDR3 in DNA: TGTGCCAGCAGTGATAGTGCCGGGGAGCTGGCTGGAAACACCATATATTTT. Residues: CASSDSAGELAGNTIYF.

With regard to this clonotype: A single base separates this from a much larger clone, so it may be a read error. V usage is TRBV10-3 and J usage is TRBJ2-5; a weak D match, TRBD2 (6 bases). The CDR3 sequence is 15 residues long. The germline CDR1 and CDR2 sequences are ENHRY and SYGVKD. Deletions cut 6 bases from V and 5 bases from J, with 19 bases between. The CDR3, as DNA: TGTGCCATCAGCTCGGTACCGGGTCGGGGGGAGACCCAGTACTTC. Its protein product is CAISSVPGRGETQYF.

The CDR3 DNA sequence: TGTGCCAGCAAGCCAGTTGACATGAACACTGAAGCTTTCTTT. Translating gives CASKPVDMNTEAFF. The rearrangement links TRBV6-1 to TRBJ1-1; D unresolved. The ends were cut back, 7 bases at V and 0 bases at J, with 12 bases in the middle. The V gene's germline CDR1 is MNHNS and CDR2 SASEGT. The CDR3 is 14 amino acids.

This clonotype was seen ten or more times. The rearrangement links TRBV7-2 to TRBJ1-5; 8 positions match TRBD1. V lost 5 bases, J lost 6 bases, and 12 bases stayed unmatched. Germline V gene data show CDR1 as SGHTA and CDR2 as FQGNSA. The CDR3 runs 16 residues. The CDR3 region has the DNA TGTGCCAGCAGCCAAGGACTTCAACAGGGGGTTCAGCCCCAGCATTTT. Protein: CASSQGLQQGVQPQHF.

The V gene is TRBV29-1, the J gene TRBJ2-3, with unresolved D. This CDR3 spans 14 amino acids. The germline V gene has CDR1 SQVTM and CDR2 ANQGSEA. The V and J ends lost 3 bases and 0 bases respectively, with 10 bases between them. CDR3 DNA sequence: TGCAGCGTTGATGGGCAAGAAAGCACAGATACGCAGTATTTT. This encodes CSVDGQESTDTQYF.

This clonotype was observed once. This chain uses TRBV12-3 or TRBV12-4 with TRBJ1-4; D gene uncertain. The length of the CDR3 is 14 residues. The V end was cut by 5 bases, the J end by 5 bases, with 12 bases between. The CDR3 region is CASSRAGLNEKLFF. CDR3 nucleotides: TGTGCCAGCAGTCGCGCAGGTTTAAATGAAAAACTGTTTTTT.

V is TRBV11-1 and J is TRBJ2-7; 8 bases line up with TRBD1. V was pared by 5 bases and J by 0 bases, with 6 bases of the junction left unmatched. The CDR3 loop spans 15 amino acids. The germline CDR1 and CDR2 sequences are SGHAT and FQDESV (reference sequence). CDR3 protein: CASSNSGGPSYEQYF. Written as DNA, the CDR3 is TGTGCCAGCAGCAACTCAGGGGGCCCCTCCTACGAGCAGTACTTC.

V is TRBV20-1 and J is TRBJ2-5; TRBD1 is a possible D gene (6 bases). CDR1 and CDR2 from the germline V gene are DFQATT and SNEGSKA (reference sequence). The V end was cut by 5 bases, the J end by 5 bases, with 18 bases between. This CDR3 comprises 14 residues. The CDR3 nucleotides read TGCAGTGCTCTTCCCGCAGGGGCTATGGAGACCCAGTACTTC. As protein: CSALPAGAMETQYF.